This is a list of T cell receptor beta chains from one sample in a study of cytomegalovirus exposure and HLA in healthy donors. The method was immunoSEQ multiplex PCR; TCRdb's version includes in-frame clones alone and lacks a portion of them. Of around 190,000 clones listed, 86% are singletons. The material sequenced was PBMCs. All receptors derive from a man aged 25-45 years in good health and CMV-seropositive. CDR3s include the opening cysteine and the closing phenylalanine or tryptophan. The order of the fields is clone size, CDR3 length, D gene, J gene, V gene, CDR3 protein, CDR3 DNA. The D gene is left open where the match is weak. Size is stated for part of the rows, as once, few or many counts, or as a class when the clone is expanded.

. 16 TRBD1 TRBJ1-3 TRBV11-3 CASSSRTGGDGNTIYF TGTGCCAGCAGCTCAAGGACAGGGGGCGATGGAAACACCATATATTTT
. 14 . TRBJ2-7 TRBV7-9 CASQKEGTWSEQYF TGTGCCAGCCAAAAGGAAGGGACCTGGTCCGAGCAGTACTTC
. 14 . TRBJ2-7 TRBV13 CASSLGVGNYEQYF TGTGCCAGCAGCCTCGGGGTCGGGAACTACGAGCAGTACTTC
. 13 . TRBJ1-1 TRBV7-8 CASSLEIGDEAFF TGTGCCAGCAGCTTAGAAATCGGGGATGAAGCTTTCTTT
. 13 . TRBJ1-1 TRBV7-2 CASSYGADTEAFF TGTGCCAGCAGCTATGGGGCGGACACTGAAGCTTTCTTT
. 15 TRBD1 TRBJ2-7 TRBV5-4 CASSPEVGTGDEQYF TGTGCCAGCAGCCCCGAAGTCGGGACAGGGGACGAGCAGTACTTC
. 13 . TRBJ2-3 TRBV2 CASTWGSSDTQYF TGTGCCAGCACCTGGGGCAGCTCGGATACGCAGTATTTT
. 14 . TRBJ2-7 TRBV28 CASSLHRSSYEQYF TGTGCCAGCAGTTTGCACAGGAGCTCCTACGAGCAGTACTTC
. 14 . TRBJ2-1 TRBV6-4 CASSDAGSGFEQFF TGTGCCAGCAGTGACGCTGGCAGCGGATTTGAGCAGTTCTTC
. 14 TRBD1 TRBJ2-5 TRBV5-1 CASSEDRGLETQYF TGCGCCAGCAGCGAGGACAGGGGGCTCGAGACCCAGTACTTC
. 13 . TRBJ1-2 TRBV5-4 CASRPGTNYGYTF TGTGCCAGCAGACCCGGGACAAACTATGGCTACACCTTC
once 15 TRBD1 TRBJ2-7 TRBV19 CASSPGTGSSYEQYF TGTGCCAGTAGTCCGGGGACAGGGAGCTCCTACGAGCAGTACTTC
. 17 TRBD2 TRBJ2-1 TRBV7-3 CASSLPGTSGRAGEQFF TGTGCCAGCAGCTTACCCGGGACTAGCGGGAGGGCGGGTGAGCAGTTCTTC
. 15 TRBD2 TRBJ2-7 TRBV30 CAWRRNSGGAYEQYF TGTGCCTGGAGGAGAAATAGCGGGGGGGCCTACGAGCAGTACTTC
. 15 . TRBJ1-6 TRBV9 CASSVTGTLNSPLHF TGTGCCAGCAGCGTTACCGGGACACTGAATTCACCCCTCCACTTT
. 15 . TRBJ2-1 TRBV5-1 CASSYNWGGDNEQFF TGCGCCAGCAGCTATAACTGGGGTGGGGACAATGAGCAGTTCTTC